The next 22 T cell receptor beta chains were all read from a single sample in a study of molecular identifiers for immune sequencing clone quantification. MiXCR was run by TCRdb on the PCR reads, yielding one entry per CDR3 protein. The sample consists of nearly 650,000 distinct CDR3 sequences, 25% of them appearing once. The sample taken for sequencing was naive CD8+ T cells from blood, with Jurkat cell RNA spiked in. Regarding subset: FACS-sorted CD8+CD4-CCR7+CD45RA+ naive T cells. The receptors come from a human donor in good health. Some libraries in this study had Jurkat cell RNA spiked in.

This clonotype has only a few counts. The chain has TRBV12-3 or TRBV12-4 and TRBJ2-7, with D possibly matching TRBD2 (6 bases). Trimming left V 1 base short and J 4 bases short, with 11 bases between. There are 14 residues in the CDR3. The DNA of the CDR3 is TGTGCCAGCAGTTTAGGGGGGACTGATTACGAGCAGTACTTC. Translated, it gives CASSLGGTDYEQYF.

The chain employs TRBV30 and TRBJ2-1; D gene uncertain. There are 14 residues in the CDR3. V dropped 2 bases and J dropped 2 bases, with 10 bases sitting between them. CDR1 and CDR2 (germline): GTSNPN, SVGIG (reference sequence). The CDR3 loop is CAWSLVFAYNEQFF. The CDR3 nucleotides are TGTGCCTGGAGTCTAGTATTTGCCTACAATGAGCAGTTCTTC.

The chain links TRBV28 to TRBJ2-7, with D perhaps TRBD1 or TRBD2 (5 bases each). V dropped 4 bases and J dropped 4 bases, with 11 bases sitting between them. Germline V gene sequence: CDR1 MDHEN, CDR2 SYDVKM. The CDR3 has 13 amino acids. CDR3 sequence: CASSSVGDYEQYF. In DNA, the CDR3 is TGTGCCAGCAGTTCGGTGGGGGATTACGAGCAGTACTTC. Complete variable domain (other parts from reference TRBV28 and TRBJ2-7): DVKVTQSSRYLVKRTGEKVFLECVQDMDHENMFWYRQDPGLGLRLIYFSYDVKMKEKGDIPEGYSVSREKKERFSLILESASTNQTSMYLCASSSVGDYEQYFGPGTRLTVT.

This clonotype was counted at least ten times. The chain links TRBV28 to TRBJ2-7; D is unclear. Trimming left V 6 bases short and J 2 bases short, with 20 bases between. The germline CDR1 and CDR2 sequences are MDHEN and SYDVKM. This CDR3 has 16 amino acids. The CDR3 protein is CASSQPRAQHTYEQYF. In DNA, the CDR3 is TGTGCCAGCAGCCAACCTCGGGCCCAACACACCTACGAGCAGTACTTC.

V usage is TRBV6-2 or TRBV6-3 and J usage is TRBJ2-7, with D possibly matching TRBD1 (6 bases). Germline V gene lookup returns CDR1 MNHEY and CDR2 SVGEGT. There are 13 residues in the CDR3. Trimming pared 7 bases from V and 3 bases from J, leaving 13 bases between. CDR3 nucleotides: TGTGCCAGCAACAGACAGGATAGCTACGAGCAGTACTTC. Translating it yields CASNRQDSYEQYF.

In its sample, this clonotype was seen a few times. The chain links TRBV19 to TRBJ1-1; 7 positions match TRBD1. V dropped 3 bases and J dropped 7; count of bases not matched to a gene: 11. Germline values: CDR1 LNHDA, CDR2 SQIVND (reference sequence). This CDR3 region has 15 residues. This chain's CDR3 is CASSIIGGTVHEAFF. DNA of the CDR3: TGTGCCAGTAGTATCATAGGGGGGACAGTCCATGAAGCTTTCTTT.

Concerning this clonotype: A read error may explain this, as a much larger clone is one base away. The chain has TRBV20-1 and TRBJ2-7, with TRBD2 identical over 8 bases. V was clipped by 6 bases and J by 6 bases; unmatched bases: 10. The CDR3 is 13 amino acids. Germline V gene lookup returns CDR1 DFQATT and CDR2 SNEGSKA (reference sequence). CDR3 residues: CSATELADGEQYF. CDR3 coding DNA: TGCAGTGCAACGGAACTAGCGGACGGCGAGCAGTACTTC.

The chain joins TRBV27 to TRBJ2-1; weak D call: TRBD2 (6 bases). V was trimmed by 5 bases and J by 7 bases, leaving 21 bases between them. CDR1 and CDR2 (germline): MNHEY, SMNVEV (reference sequence). The CDR3 runs to 16 residues. The DNA for the CDR3 is TGTGCCAGCAGTCCCCGAGGGGTGCTAGCGAGAAATGAGCAGTTCTTC. Its translation is CASSPRGVLARNEQFF.

Regarding this clonotype: This may stem from a read error, because a much larger clone lies one nucleotide away. This rearrangement joins TRBV21-1 to TRBJ2-4; the table's D call of TRBD2 was not tested on the DNA. TRBV21-1 is a pseudogene. This CDR3 has 16 residues. CDR3 coding DNA: TGTGCCAGCAGCAAAGGGGGCCCCAGAGCCAAAAGCATTCAGTACTTC. This codes for CASSKGGPRAKSIQYF.

V gene TRBV9 combines with J gene TRBJ2-3; D possibly corresponds to TRBD2 (5 bases). Deletions cut 2 bases from V and 5 bases from J, with 9 bases between. Germline V gene sequence: CDR1 SGDLS, CDR2 YYNGEE. The CDR3 contains 13 residues. Here the CDR3 reads CASSVGGGDTQYF. DNA for the CDR3: TGTGCCAGCAGCGTCGGCGGAGGAGATACGCAGTATTTT. The variable domain in full, completed from reference TRBV9 and TRBJ2-3, reads DSGVTQTPKHLITATGQRVTLRCSPRSGDLSVYWYQQSLDQGLQFLIQYYNGEERAKGNILERFSAQQFPDLHSELNLSSLELGDSALYFCASSVGGGDTQYFGPGTRLTVL.

This clonotype was picked up many times. The chain has TRBV7-9 and TRBJ2-7, with 8 bases identical to TRBD2. CDR3 length equals 15 residues. Germline V gives CDR1 SEHNR, CDR2 FQNEAQ (reference sequence). J gave up 2 bases and V 6 bases, and 9 bases lay outside the gene matches. This chain's CDR3 is CASRPTSGVTYEQYF. The CDR3 nucleotides are TGTGCCAGCAGACCCACTAGCGGTGTAACCTACGAGCAGTACTTC.

The chain uses TRBV27 and TRBJ1-5, with D perhaps TRBD1 (6 bases). V gave up 5 bases and J gave up 6 bases, with 11 bases separating them. The CDR3 length is 13 residues. Germline values: CDR1 MNHEY, CDR2 SMNVEV (reference sequence). The CDR3: CASSSQGTQPQHF. CDR3 DNA sequence: TGTGCCAGCAGTAGTCAGGGGACTCAGCCCCAGCATTTT.

DNA of the CDR3: TGTGCCAGCTCACCCTCTATAGAGAACACTGAAGCTTTCTTT. It codes for CASSPSIENTEAFF. This chain connects TRBV18 to TRBJ1-1; D is uncertain. Germline CDR1 and CDR2: KGHSH and LQKENI. Trimming stripped 3 bases from V and 1 base from J, with 9 bases between. CDR3 length: 14 amino acids.

Points on this clonotype: A junction end diverges from the germline sequence, so it may reflect a read error. The J gene is TRBJ2-7, the V gene TRBV15; TRBD2 is a possible D gene (5 bases). The CDR3 is 14 amino acids. CDR1 is LNHNV and CDR2 is YYDKDF in the germline V gene (reference sequence). The CDR3 region is CATSKEELVYERYF. The CDR3, as DNA: TGTGCCACCAGCAAGGAGGAGCTAGTCTACGAGCGGTACTTC. Based on the CDR3 plus reference TRBV15 and TRBJ2-7, the full variable domain is DAMVIQNPRYQVTQFGKPVTLSCSQTLNHNVMYWYQQKSSQAPKLLFHYYDKDFNNEADTPDNFQSRRPNTSFCFLDIRSPGLGDTAMYLCATSKEELVYERYFGPGTRLTVT.

This clonotype showed up many times. The chain uses TRBV5-4 and TRBJ2-7; tentative D call: TRBD1 (5 bases). V was trimmed by 2 bases and J by 3 bases, leaving 9 bases between them. The CDR3 totals 13 residues. Per the germline V gene, CDR1 is SGHNT and CDR2 is YYREEE (reference sequence). The CDR3 sequence: CASSFSQGYEQYF. Written as DNA, the CDR3 is TGTGCCAGCAGCTTTTCTCAGGGCTACGAGCAGTACTTC.

This clonotype appeared a few times. The chain uses TRBV29-1 and TRBJ2-7; weak D call: TRBD1 (6 bases). The CDR3 runs to 16 residues. Trimming removed 3 bases from V and 0 bases from J, with 18 bases in between. CDR1 is SQVTM and CDR2 is ANQGSEA in the germline V gene. The CDR3 nucleotides read TGCAGCGTTGAGGGGGTGAGAACAGGGAGCTCCTACGAGCAGTACTTC. This codes for CSVEGVRTGSSYEQYF.

In this sample, this clonotype turned up a few times. CDR3 coding DNA: TGTGCCAGCAGCTTATTTGGCGGGGGTTACAATGAGCAGTTCTTC. Amino acid sequence: CASSLFGGGYNEQFF. This sequence joins TRBV7-2 and TRBJ2-1; 7 nucleotides align to TRBD2. The CDR3 is made up of 15 amino acids. Germline values: CDR1 SGHTA, CDR2 FQGNSA. The V and J ends lost 2 bases and 4 bases, in that order; junction bases with no gene match: 5.

This clonotype was observed many times. The rearrangement links TRBV6-2 or TRBV6-3 to TRBJ2-7; D ambiguous. This CDR3 region has 14 residues. Per the germline V gene, CDR1 is MNHEY and CDR2 is SVGEGT. Trimming shortened V by 7 bases and J by 2 bases, and 15 bases separated the two germline ends. CDR3 nucleotides: TGTGCCAGCAAGTCGGCAGGCCTGGCCTACGAGCAGTACTTC. Amino acids: CASKSAGLAYEQYF.

Regarding this clonotype: This may be a read error: a much more frequent sequence differs by one nucleotide. The chain uses TRBV30 and TRBJ2-1; D call uncertain. The V end was cut by 3 bases, the J end by 3 bases, with 9 bases between. Germline-derived CDR1 and CDR2 are GTSNPN and SVGIG (reference sequence). The CDR3 runs 13 residues. The CDR3 nucleotides are TGTGCCTGGAGCAGTCCGATCTACAATGAGCAGTTCTTC. Protein: CAWSSPIYNEQFF. Supplemented by reference TRBV30 and TRBJ2-1, the full variable domain reads SQTIHQWPATLVQPVGSPLSLECTVEGTSNPNLYWYRQAAGRGLQLLFYSVGIGQISSEVPQNLSASRPQDRQFILSSKKLLLSDSGFYLCAWSSPIYNEQFFGPGTRLTVL.

This rearrangement joins TRBV2 to TRBJ2-7; D call uncertain. The CDR3 loop spans 11 amino acids. Per the germline V gene, CDR1 is SNHLY and CDR2 is FYNNEI. Trimming shortened V by 6 bases and J by 6 bases, and 9 bases separated the two germline ends. The CDR3 DNA reads as TGTGCCAGCAGGAACACACCCGAGCAGTACTTC. Protein: CASRNTPEQYF.

Ten or more counts support this clonotype. This chain joins TRBV7-9 and TRBJ1-1; tentative D call: TRBD1 (5 bases). Per the germline V gene, CDR1 is SEHNR and CDR2 is FQNEAQ (reference sequence). With 3 bases removed from V and 8 bases from J, the gap between germline ends came to 10 bases. This CDR3 contains 12 residues. The DNA for the CDR3 is TGTGCCAGCAGCTTGATGACAGACGAAGCTTTCTTT. This gives the protein CASSLMTDEAFF.

The chain combines TRBV12-3 or TRBV12-4 with TRBJ1-6; 10 nucleotides agree with TRBD1. J gave up 7 bases and V 8 bases, and 8 bases lay outside the gene matches. This CDR3 has 15 amino acids. The CDR3 nucleotides read TGTGCCAGCCGACAGGGGGCTCTCTCCAATTCACCCCTCCACTTT. Amino acid sequence: CASRQGALSNSPLHF.